Listed below are T cell receptor beta chains from one sample, sequenced in a study of CD8+ T cells in alopecia areata. Clones were sequenced by immunoSEQ multiplex PCR, and TCRdb holds only the in-frame ones, with some missing. The table shows about 190,000 clones, with under 80% occurring only once. The input for sequencing was CD4+ T cells sorted from blood, taken at approximately week 50, from a patient treated with tofacitinib. These receptor sequences come from a human donor with alopecia areata. Both conserved end residues are part of each CDR3. The D gene is left open where the match is weak. Some rows mark clone size as missing; the rest say once, few, many or name a class of expanded clone.

TRBV7-6 | - | - | CASSPTGATDTQYF
TRBV30 | few | - | CAWSRVGETQYF
TRBV7-3 | once | - | CASSPRGSTDTQYF
TRBV5-1 | few | - | CASSLGRVNTEAFF
TRBV7-9 | once | - | CASSLTEGSSKGYEQYF
TRBV18 | few | - | CASSPSLQKGNTEAFF
TRBV12-5 | - | - | CASGSTDTQYF
TRBV7-2 | - | - | CASSLARRRGYTF
TRBV5-4 | - | - | CASRRGDGRGYNEQFF
TRBV30 | - | - | CAWRGTAGLFF
TRBV30 | - | - | CAWRWQLNTEAFF
TRBV27 | - | - | CASSPGLRYGYTF
TRBV30 | - | - | CAWSVPGAEGAFF
TRBV5-4 | - | - | CASSLSEAGYTF
TRBV30 | - | - | CAWSVGVLDTEAFF
TRBV18 | few | - | CASSTGNSPLHF
TRBV9 | - | TRBD1 | CASSPTGGLPYEQYF
TRBV30 | - | - | CAWSVAKSGGQSNEKLFF
TRBV12-5 | - | - | CASGLVTGLNTEAFF
TRBV30 | - | - | CAWSTGTDTQYF
TRBV18 | once | TRBD1 | CASSPQRRGTGSFNGYTF
TRBV29-1 | - | TRBD2 | CSVEGKTSGVNEQFF